This T cell receptor (beta chain) was found in a study of Tregs in tolerant kidney transplant recipients. Assay used: immunoSEQ multiplex PCR; TCRdb lists only in-frame clones, some missing. The sample records about 240,000 clones, 65% to 85% being singletons. V was clipped by 5 bases and J by 4 bases, with 11 bases between them. The germline CDR1 and CDR2 sequences are MNHEY and SVGAGI. There are 13 residues in the CDR3. The sample taken for sequencing was CD4+ T cells from blood. The TCR comes from a human donor in good health. This rearrangement joins TRBV6-5 to TRBJ1-1; D might be TRBD1 (5 bases). CDR3 nucleotide sequence: TGTGCCAGCAGTCGGGGACGCCTCACTGAAGCTTTCTTT. Amino acids: CASSRGRLTEAFF.